Below, one T cell receptor (beta chain) is given with its context. Trimming stripped 3 bases from V and 2 bases from J, with 12 bases between. The CDR3 totals 15 residues. Germline V gene lookup returns CDR1 MGHDK and CDR2 SYGVNS. This sample was taken from a study of blood T cell repertoires in COVID-19. TCRdb's copy holds only in-frame clones and misses some; the assay was immunoSEQ multiplex PCR. The repertoire includes approximately 200,000 clones, more than 85% of them detected once, and under 3% sits in the top ten. The sequenced material came from peripheral blood. V gene TRBV25-1 combines with J gene TRBJ2-3; D is perhaps TRBD2 (6 bases). The clonotype was recovered from a woman in her twenties or thirties with active or convalescent COVID-19. CDR3 sequence (DNA): TGTGCCAGCAGTGATCAGCGGGCGTACACAGATACGCAGTATTTT. Translation gives CASSDQRAYTDTQYF.